These 17 T cell receptor beta chains originate from one sample sequenced in a study of T-cell memory formation after mild COVID-19. TCRdb analysed the 5' RACE reads with MiXCR anew, one entry per CDR3 protein. The data show about 340,000 distinct CDR3 sequences, over 10% seen once. The material sequenced was PBMCs or a T cell subset sorted from them (not recorded which). These receptors were collected from a man younger than 35 who had mild COVID-19 (a few samples of this study predate the infection). Cell type and time point are not known.

In this sample, this clonotype turned up a few times. V is TRBV7-2 and J is TRBJ2-2, with TRBD1 as a possible D gene (6 bases). There are 20 residues in the CDR3. Germline V gene sequence: CDR1 SGHTA, CDR2 FQGNSA. The V gene lost 2 bases and the J gene lost 7 bases, with 29 bases spanning the gap. The CDR3 DNA follows: TGTGCCAGCAGCTTATCCCTACACGCCCTAACAGGGCGCGTAGGCGGGGAGCTGTTTTTT. Amino acids: CASSLSLHALTGRVGGELFF.

This sequence joins TRBV20-1 and TRBJ2-3; 7 bases agree with TRBD2. CDR1 and CDR2 from the germline V gene are DFQATT and SNEGSKA (reference sequence). The ends lost 6 bases at V and 3 bases at J; junction bases unmatched: 3. The CDR3 is 12 residues long. The CDR3 region has the DNA TGCAGTGCGGGGGAGGGGACAGATACGCAGTATTTT. This sequence encodes CSAGEGTDTQYF.

This clonotype has a handful of counts. The chain has TRBV4-1 and TRBJ1-2; no clear D gene. This CDR3 contains 15 residues. Germline V gives CDR1 MGHRA, CDR2 YSYEKL. V shed 2 bases and J shed 6 bases, with 16 bases lying between them. The CDR3 region has the DNA TGCGCCAGCAGCCAACCTTGGACGCCCGAGGATGGCTACACCTTC. It is translated as CASSQPWTPEDGYTF.

This chain connects TRBV4-3 to TRBJ1-1; the match to TRBD1 covers 8 bases. V lost 4 bases, J lost 8 bases, and 6 bases stayed unmatched. This CDR3 is built from 13 residues. Germline V gene data show CDR1 as LGHNA and CDR2 as YSLEER. CDR3 nucleotide sequence: TGCGCCAGCAGCCTCTGGGACAGGTCAGAAGCTTTCTTT. This encodes CASSLWDRSEAFF.

The sample holds many counts of this clonotype. The V gene is TRBV4-3, the J gene TRBJ2-2; the match to TRBD1 covers 8 bases. CDR1 is LGHNA and CDR2 is YSLEER in the germline V gene. Trimming removed 4 bases from V and 7 bases from J; junction bases left unmatched: 8. CDR3 length: 15 residues. CDR3 region: CASSLTGGYGGELFF. The DNA for the CDR3 is TGCGCCAGCAGCCTTACAGGGGGTTATGGCGGGGAGCTGTTTTTT.

This clonotype was seen a handful of times. This rearrangement joins TRBV11-2 to TRBJ2-1; D might be TRBD2 (6 bases). The CDR3 length is 16 residues. Trimming removed 3 bases from V and 4 bases from J, with 16 bases in between. The V gene's germline CDR1 is SGHAT and CDR2 FQNNGV. CDR3 residues: CASSLSAGLGYNEQFF. The CDR3 nucleotides read TGTGCCAGCAGCTTGTCTGCGGGACTCGGATACAATGAGCAGTTCTTC. Complete variable domain (other parts from reference TRBV11-2 and TRBJ2-1): EAGVAQSPRYKIIEKRQSVAFWCNPISGHATLYWYQQILGQGPKLLIQFQNNGVVDDSQLPKDRFSAERLKGVDSTLKIQPAKLEDSAVYLCASSLSAGLGYNEQFFGPGTRLTVL.

The chain recombines TRBV5-6 with TRBJ2-7; 8 bases fit TRBD1. V lost 0 bases and J lost 4; bases outside the gene matches: 3. The CDR3 is 14 amino acids. Germline V gene sequence: CDR1 SGHDT, CDR2 YYEEEE. CDR3: CASSLGRGLYEQYV. The CDR3 region has the DNA TGTGCCAGCAGCTTGGGCAGGGGGCTTTACGAGCAGTACGTC.

The J gene is TRBJ1-4, the V gene TRBV12-3 or TRBV12-4; no reliable D call. Deletions cut 3 bases from V and 6 bases from J, with 14 bases between. This CDR3 spans 15 amino acids. The CDR3 here is CASSFYELRHEKLFF. The CDR3 DNA reads as TGTGCCAGCAGTTTTTACGAATTACGGCATGAAAAACTGTTTTTT.

There are many counts of this clonotype. V gene TRBV6-5 combines with J gene TRBJ2-2; D is possibly TRBD1 (7 bases). The CDR3 covers 14 residues. Germline CDR1 reads MNHEY; CDR2 reads SVGAGI. Trimming took off 6 bases at V and 10 bases at J, with 18 bases between the two ends. The CDR3: CASSPAGGIPELFF. The CDR3 nucleotides are TGTGCCAGCAGCCCCGCAGGGGGGATCCCGGAGCTGTTTTTT.

This clonotype was counted a single time. The CDR3 coding sequence is TGTGCCAGCAGCCCCGTGGGGGGCCCCACAGATACGCAGTATTTT. Its protein is CASSPVGGPTDTQYF. V gene TRBV6-6 combines with J gene TRBJ2-3; D tentatively fits TRBD1 or TRBD2 (6 bases each). V lost 6 bases to trimming and J lost 2 bases, with 15 bases between them. The CDR3 covers 15 residues. Germline lookup yields CDR1 MNHNY and CDR2 SVGAGI (reference sequence).

This clonotype was counted only a few times. The chain is built from TRBV5-1 and TRBJ2-7; D not resolved. The CDR3 length is 14 residues. Deletions cut 4 bases from V and 5 bases from J, with 16 bases between. The V gene's germline CDR1 is SGHRS and CDR2 YFSETQ. In DNA form, the CDR3 reads TGCGCCAGCAGCATCCAAAGCCTCGACCACGAGCAGTACTTC. Amino acids: CASSIQSLDHEQYF.

This clonotype was observed at least ten times. This chain joins TRBV12-3 or TRBV12-4 and TRBJ2-1, with D perhaps matching TRBD2 (6 bases). The CDR3 spans 13 residues. With 4 bases removed from V and 3 bases from J, the gap between germline ends came to 7 bases. The CDR3 region is CASSSDYYNEQFF. The CDR3 DNA is TGTGCCAGCAGTTCGGACTACTACAATGAGCAGTTCTTC.

This clonotype was detected many times. The chain recombines TRBV14 with TRBJ2-7; D is possibly TRBD1 (6 bases). The CDR3 covers 14 residues. The germline V gene has CDR1 SGHDN and CDR2 FVKESK. The germline V and J ends were trimmed by 3 bases and 3 bases, with 12 bases remaining between them. Here the CDR3 reads CASSQSGAFYEQYV. CDR3 DNA: TGTGCCAGCAGCCAGTCAGGGGCATTCTACGAGCAGTACGTC.

This clonotype turned up a few times. The CDR3 coding sequence is TGTGCCAGCAGCCAACTAACTGGGAGCTCCTACGAGCAGTACTTC. This codes for CASSQLTGSSYEQYF. The genes are TRBV3-1 and TRBJ2-7; possible D gene TRBD2, 5 bases. The germline V gene has CDR1 LGHDT and CDR2 YNNKEL (reference sequence). Trimming removed 2 bases at V and 0 bases at J, with 11 bases between. The CDR3 length is 15 residues.

This chain connects TRBV5-1 to TRBJ1-4; 7 nucleotides agree with TRBD1. V shed 3 bases and J 3 bases; nucleotides not matched to a gene: 2. Germline CDR1 is SGHRS and CDR2 is YFSETQ. CDR3 length: 14 amino acids. The CDR3 nucleotides read TGCGCCAGCAGCTCCGGGACAGCTAATGAAAAACTGTTTTTT. It codes for CASSSGTANEKLFF.

There are a few counts of this clonotype. The chain couples TRBV10-3 to TRBJ2-1; 10 bases are a match to TRBD2. Trimming removed 3 bases from V and 2 bases from J; junction bases left unmatched: 4. The CDR3 runs 16 residues. CDR1 and CDR2 from the germline V gene are ENHRY and SYGVKD. The CDR3 DNA reads as TGTGCCATCAGTGACTCCACTAGCGGGGCCTACAATGAGCAGTTCTTC. This gives the protein CAISDSTSGAYNEQFF.

This clonotype was observed a handful of times. This CDR3 is CASSHRNRPGELFF. The CDR3 nucleotides are TGTGCCAGCAGCCACCGCAACCGCCCCGGGGAGCTGTTTTTT. The genes are TRBV12-3 or TRBV12-4 and TRBJ2-2, with D unresolved. Trimming removed 6 bases from V and 6 bases from J, with 14 bases in between. CDR3 length: 14 residues.